The clone carrying this TCR beta chain turned up a few times. The junction departs from germline at one end; a sequencing error may be responsible. This sample's RNA came from whole unsorted tissue. TCRbeta libraries were built with three rounds of nested PCR, modified from ARM-PCR. MiXCR, applied by TCRdb to the multiplex PCR reads, yields one record per CDR3 protein. In the table there are 75,000 to 80,000 distinct CDR3 sequences, 65% to 90% of which are singletons. This CDR3 region has 14 residues. The germline gives CDR1 MDHEN, CDR2 SYDVKM. This sample was included in a study of tumor and adjacent non-tumor tissue in lung cancer.

The specimen sequenced was lung tumor tissue. J is TRBJ2-3 and V is TRBV28; D remains unclear. The clonotype comes from a woman in her forties or fifties with non-small cell lung cancer. The CDR3 loop is CASSSGQAVHRQYF. The CDR3 region has the DNA TGTGCCAGTAGTTCAGGTCAGGCGGTACATAGGCAGTATTTT.